The rows below give T cell receptor beta chains drawn from one sample of a study of cytomegalovirus exposure and HLA in healthy donors. The assay was immunoSEQ multiplex PCR, and TCRdb's table has in-frame clones only and misses some. This sample has over 150,000 clones, with 60% to 85% found just once. Sample: PBMCs. The receptors were sampled from a male donor in good health and CMV-seropositive. Both conserved end residues are part of each CDR3. D genes are given only for firm matches. Clone size is shown for a subset of rows, as once, few, many or a class of expanded clone.

D	size	J	V	CDR3	DNA
NA	NA	TRBJ1-1	TRBV9	CASSAQTGSRSEAFF	TGTGCCAGCAGCGCACAAACAGGGAGTCGCTCTGAAGCTTTCTTT
NA	NA	TRBJ1-5	TRBV6-1	CASSVRSSNQPQHF	TGTGCCAGCAGTGTCCGGTCGAGCAATCAGCCCCAGCATTTT
TRBD2	NA	TRBJ2-1	TRBV2	CASSSLAGRINNEQFF	TGTGCCAGCAGTTCTCTAGCGGGGCGCATCAACAATGAGCAGTTCTTC
NA	once	TRBJ2-1	TRBV10-1	CASSDRMDNEQFF	TGCGCCAGCAGTGACAGAATGGACAATGAGCAGTTCTTC
NA	NA	TRBJ1-2	TRBV30	CACHRRQHYRSYGYTF	TGTGCCTGTCACCGGAGACAGCACTACCGGAGCTATGGCTACACCTTC
NA	NA	TRBJ2-5	TRBV6-5	CASSFTRQAQETQYF	TGTGCCAGCAGTTTTACCCGACAGGCACAAGAGACCCAGTACTTC
NA	NA	TRBJ2-3	TRBV5-1	CASSLAPVADTQYF	TGCGCCAGCAGCTTGGCCCCAGTTGCAGATACGCAGTATTTT
TRBD2	NA	TRBJ2-1	TRBV7-2	CASSLAGGIYNEQFF	TGTGCCAGCAGCTTAGCGGGGGGGATCTACAATGAGCAGTTCTTC
TRBD2	NA	TRBJ2-7	TRBV6-1	CASSDAGLASYEQYF	TGTGCCAGCAGTGATGCGGGACTAGCGAGTTACGAGCAGTACTTC
NA	NA	TRBJ2-7	TRBV2	CASIWTGEQYF	TGTGCCAGCATTTGGACTGGCGAGCAGTACTTC
TRBD1	NA	TRBJ1-2	TRBV10-3	CAISQLTGDDGYTF	TGTGCCATCAGTCAATTAACAGGGGACGATGGCTACACCTTC
NA	few	TRBJ1-5	TRBV2	CASSPQTSFQPQHF	TGTGCCAGCAGCCCACAGACGAGCTTTCAGCCCCAGCATTTT
TRBD1	NA	TRBJ1-2	TRBV7-9	CASSTRTGESYGYTF	TGTGCCAGCAGCACCCGGACAGGGGAATCTTATGGCTACACCTTC
NA	once	TRBJ1-2	TRBV7-9	CSSSQDGTQGWSSGYTF	TGTTCCAGCAGCCAAGACGGTACTCAAGGTTGGAGTTCCGGCTACACCTTC
NA	NA	TRBJ2-5	TRBV5-1	CASSFAGMGEQYF	TGCGCCAGCAGCTTTGCGGGGATGGGGGAGCAGTACTTC
NA	NA	TRBJ2-6	TRBV7-3	CASSLGHGGANVLTF	TGTGCCAGCAGCCTGGGGCACGGAGGGGCCAACGTCCTGACTTTC
NA	NA	TRBJ1-2	TRBV5-8	CASSLAWEDYGYTF	TGTGCCAGCAGCTTGGCTTGGGAGGACTATGGCTACACCTTC
TRBD1	NA	TRBJ1-4	TRBV7-2	CASSGQGARDEKLFF	TGTGCCAGCAGCGGACAGGGGGCGCGCGATGAAAAACTGTTTTTT
TRBD1	NA	TRBJ1-2	TRBV5-1	CASRSEGAKGYTF	TGCGCCAGCAGATCCGAGGGGGCAAAGGGCTACACCTTC
TRBD2	once	TRBJ2-3	TRBV15	CATSRLRLAGGPVDTQYF	TGTGCCACCAGCAGACTACGACTAGCGGGGGGGCCGGTAGATACGCAGTATTTT
TRBD2	NA	TRBJ2-3	TRBV2	CASSVRLAGTDTQYF	TGTGCCAGCAGTGTACGACTAGCGGGCACAGATACGCAGTATTTT
TRBD2	NA	TRBJ2-7	TRBV29-1	CSARGEPYYEQYF	TGCAGCGCTCGGGGGGAACCGTACTACGAGCAGTACTTC
TRBD2	NA	TRBJ2-3	TRBV15	CATSRDGPRPGGKGADTQYF	TGTGCCACCAGCAGAGATGGACCCCGCCCGGGGGGGAAGGGTGCAGATACGCAGTATTTT
TRBD1	NA	TRBJ2-1	TRBV18	CASSPDDRGNNEQFF	TGTGCCAGCTCACCCGACGACAGGGGTAACAATGAGCAGTTCTTC
NA	NA	TRBJ2-1	TRBV10-1	CASRLSLGSSYNEQFF	TGCGCCAGCCGACTCTCCCTGGGGAGCTCCTACAATGAGCAGTTCTTC
NA	NA	TRBJ1-1	TRBV6-6	CAGARTALNTEAFF	TGTGCCGGGGCGAGGACAGCGCTGAACACTGAAGCTTTCTTT
NA	NA	TRBJ1-2	TRBV7-2	CASSRQFQGPNYGYTF	TGTGCCAGCAGCCGGCAATTTCAGGGGCCCAACTATGGCTACACCTTC
NA	once	TRBJ2-1	TRBV7-6	CASSLDTRGGGEQFF	TGTGCCAGCAGCTTAGATACTAGAGGGGGGGGAGAGCAGTTCTTC
TRBD2	NA	TRBJ2-7	TRBV5-4	CASSPDSGDSYEQYF	TGTGCCAGCAGCCCAGATAGCGGGGACTCCTACGAGCAGTACTTC
TRBD2	NA	TRBJ2-5	TRBV6-4	CASSDSTSGGASLGETQYF	TGTGCCAGCAGTGACTCGACTAGCGGGGGGGCAAGTTTGGGAGAGACCCAGTACTTC
TRBD1	NA	TRBJ1-1	TRBV19	CASSLDRVATEAFF	TGTGCCAGTAGTTTGGACAGGGTTGCCACTGAAGCTTTCTTT
NA	NA	TRBJ1-1	TRBV11-2	CASSWSGWTEAFF	TGTGCCAGCAGCTGGTCAGGATGGACTGAAGCTTTCTTT
NA	few	TRBJ1-6	TRBV5-6	CASSSGQHSPLHF	TGTGCCAGCAGCTCCGGACAGCATTCACCCCTCCACTTT
TRBD1	NA	TRBJ2-7	TRBV5-1	CASSTEGAVYEQYF	TGCGCCAGCAGCACTGAGGGGGCGGTCTACGAGCAGTACTTC
NA	NA	TRBJ2-7	TRBV19	CASTLTEDSYEQYF	TGTGCCAGTACCTTGACTGAGGACTCCTACGAGCAGTACTTC
NA	NA	TRBJ2-3	TRBV6-4	CASSPSWTSTDTQYF	TGTGCCAGCAGTCCCTCCTGGACTAGCACAGATACGCAGTATTTT
TRBD2	once	TRBJ2-3	TRBV7-8	CASSLELAGADTQYF	TGTGCCAGCAGCTTAGAACTAGCGGGCGCAGATACGCAGTATTTT
TRBD2	NA	TRBJ2-5	TRBV6-5	CASSYPGLQETQYF	TGTGCCAGCAGTTACCCGGGACTACAAGAGACCCAGTACTTC
TRBD2	NA	TRBJ2-5	TRBV5-4	CASSLAGLAGGQETQYF	TGTGCCAGCAGCTTGGCGGGACTAGCGGGGGGTCAAGAGACCCAGTACTTC
NA	once	TRBJ1-2	TRBV29-1	CSVEGAYGYTF	TGCAGCGTTGAGGGAGCCTATGGCTACACCTTC
NA	once	TRBJ2-7	TRBV6-6	CASSANPGLYEQYF	TGTGCCAGCAGTGCCAATCCGGGACTCTACGAGCAGTACTTC
NA	NA	TRBJ1-5	TRBV4-2	CASSPGIDSNQPQHF	TGTGCCAGCAGCCCGGGGATAGATAGCAATCAGCCCCAGCATTTT
NA	NA	TRBJ1-4	TRBV30	CAWSVGRQHEKLFF	TGTGCCTGGAGCGTGGGCAGGCAACATGAAAAACTGTTTTTT
NA	NA	TRBJ2-1	TRBV10-1	CASSYLDRSSYNEQFF	TGCGCCAGCAGCTACCTAGACCGTAGCTCCTACAATGAGCAGTTCTTC
TRBD2	NA	TRBJ2-7	TRBV2	CASNGGSAYEQYF	TGTGCCTCAAACGGGGGGAGTGCCTACGAGCAGTACTTC